This T cell receptor (beta chain) was identified during a study of cytomegalovirus exposure and HLA in healthy donors. Study-wide findings and caveats: Confirmation in vitro established that three CMV-associated chains were specific for CMV antigens.

Only in-frame clones appear in the TCRdb table, and some are missing; sequencing was by immunoSEQ multiplex PCR. This sample has about 150,000 clones, with 65% to 90% found just once. This clone was observed at least ten times. No antigen is known for it. V lost 3 bases to trimming and J lost 5 bases, with 10 bases between them. CDR3 length equals 13 residues. Germline V lookup: CDR1 SGHAT, CDR2 FQDESV (reference sequence). The clonotype originates from a young man in good health and CMV-seropositive. Sequenced input: PBMCs. The chain recombines TRBV11-1 with TRBJ1-1; D gene unclear. CDR3 in amino acids: CASSFGERTEAFF. The CDR3, as DNA: TGTGCCAGCAGCTTCGGGGAAAGGACTGAAGCTTTCTTT.